A single sample gave rise to the 10 T cell receptor beta chains below, sequenced in a study of cytomegalovirus exposure and HLA in healthy donors. 13 Jbeta primers and 60 Vbeta primers were used for the PCR. Using immunoSEQ multiplex PCR, the repertoire was profiled, and TCRdb retains in-frame clones only, with some absent. The sample consists of under 250,000 clones, approximately 85% of them appearing once. Specimen: PBMCs. The receptor set was obtained from a woman aged 45-59 years in good health and CMV-seronegative.

The rearrangement uses TRBV27 and TRBJ2-1; 7 bases are shared with TRBD1. From germline, CDR1 is MNHEY and CDR2 SMNVEV (reference sequence). Trimming cost V 9 bases and J 6 bases; bases outside gene matches: 8. The CDR3 consists of 13 residues. The CDR3 protein is CASNRAGGNEQFF. As DNA, the CDR3 is TGTGCCAGTAATCGGGCAGGGGGCAATGAGCAGTTCTTC.

The rearrangement joins TRBV30 to TRBJ2-7; 8 nucleotides line up with TRBD2. The CDR3 is 13 residues long. The trim removed 2 bases at V and 5 bases at J, leaving 5 bases unmatched. Per the germline V gene, CDR1 is GTSNPN and CDR2 is SVGIG (reference sequence). The CDR3 DNA follows: TGTGCCTGGAGTAGCAGCGGGAGAGACGAGCAGTACTTC. Residues: CAWSSSGRDEQYF.

The chain employs TRBV10-1 and TRBJ2-3; the match to TRBD2 covers 10 bases. CDR1 is WNHNN, CDR2 SYGVQD, per germline (reference sequence). The CDR3 totals 15 residues. V was clipped by 1 base and J by 7 bases; unmatched bases: 5. As DNA, the CDR3 is TGCGCCAGCAGTGAGTGGCCTAGCGGGAGTTATACGCAGTATTTT. Its translation: CASSEWPSGSYTQYF.

The chain joins TRBV29-1 to TRBJ1-1; D gene unclear. V shed 4 bases and J shed 1 base, with 13 bases lying between them. Germline CDR1 and CDR2: SQVTM and ANQGSEA. The CDR3 consists of 14 residues. The DNA for the CDR3 is TGCAGCGTTGTGGTATTTGGGAGGAACACTGAAGCTTTCTTT. Translating gives CSVVVFGRNTEAFF.

This chain connects TRBV28 to TRBJ2-7; TRBD1 matches 8 bases. The germline V gene encodes CDR1 MDHEN and CDR2 SYDVKM. The CDR3 extends over 18 amino acids. J gave up 2 bases and V 8 bases, and 20 bases lay outside the gene matches. The CDR3, as DNA: TGTGCCAGCCGAGGGATCGGACAGGGTGGCGTGGAAACCTACGAGCAGTACTTC. Translating gives CASRGIGQGGVETYEQYF.

The chain joins TRBV30 to TRBJ1-2, with D unresolved. The CDR3 is made up of 13 amino acids. The V gene lost 1 base and the J gene lost 5 bases, with 11 bases spanning the gap. The V gene's germline CDR1 is GTSNPN and CDR2 SVGIG (reference sequence). The CDR3 spells CAWSENTGYGYTF. Here the CDR3 DNA reads TGTGCCTGGAGTGAAAATACGGGGTATGGCTACACCTTC.

This chain joins TRBV5-4 and TRBJ2-1, with 10 bases fitting TRBD2. Trimming cost V 0 bases and J 7 bases; bases outside gene matches: 1. The CDR3 consists of 14 residues. Germline assignment: CDR1 SGHNT and CDR2 YYREEE (reference sequence). CDR3 nucleotide sequence: TGTGCCAGCAGCTTGGCTAGCGGGAGTAATGAGCAGTTCTTC. Its protein product is CASSLASGSNEQFF.

The rearrangement uses TRBV18 and TRBJ1-1; D is undetermined. CDR1 is KGHSH and CDR2 is LQKENI in the germline V gene. The CDR3 extends over 13 amino acids. The V gene lost 3 bases and the J gene lost 1 base, with 6 bases spanning the gap. The CDR3 sequence is CASSPRANTEAFF. The CDR3 coding sequence is TGTGCCAGCTCACCGAGGGCGAACACTGAAGCTTTCTTT.

This clone has a handful of counts. This chain connects TRBV2 to TRBJ2-3; 9 bases are a match to TRBD1. The V and J ends lost 6 bases and 2 bases, in that order; junction bases with no gene match: 6. CDR1 and CDR2 from the germline V gene are SNHLY and FYNNEI. CDR3 length: 15 amino acids. The CDR3 DNA sequence: TGTGCCAGCAGCCGACAGGGGGTTGTCACAGATACGCAGTATTTT. As protein: CASSRQGVVTDTQYF.

The chain is built from TRBV10-3 and TRBJ2-5, with TRBD1 identical over 11 bases. The CDR3 is 15 amino acids. The J segment lost 2 bases and the V segment lost 1 base, leaving 0 bases of the junction unmatched. Germline lookup yields CDR1 ENHRY and CDR2 SYGVKD. CDR3 coding DNA: TGTGCCATCAGTGAGTGGGACAGGGGGCAAGAGACCCAGTACTTC. It translates to CAISEWDRGQETQYF.